Sequencing of this T cell receptor (beta chain) was carried out in a study of OX40 agonist ivuxolimab in advanced cancers. Blood draws occurred at baseline, cycle 4 day 1, and cycle 7 day 1. This CDR3 region has 14 residues. V lost 2 bases, J lost 13 bases, and 11 bases stayed unmatched. Germline V gives CDR1 MNHNS, CDR2 SASEGT. Generated by immunoSEQ multiplex PCR, the TCRdb table keeps only in-frame clones and is missing some. This table has about 77,000 clones, approximately 83% appearing once. The material was CD4+ or CD8+ T cells sorted from blood, obtained in a trial of the OX40 agonist ivuxolimab. The origin of this receptor is an adult with an advanced solid tumor such as melanoma, head and neck, liver or kidney cancer. The genes are TRBV6-1 and TRBJ2-1; 7 nucleotides line up with TRBD1. CDR3 bases: TGTGCCAGCAGTGAACTCCCGACAGGGACAGTTCAGTTCTTC. Protein: CASSELPTGTVQFF.